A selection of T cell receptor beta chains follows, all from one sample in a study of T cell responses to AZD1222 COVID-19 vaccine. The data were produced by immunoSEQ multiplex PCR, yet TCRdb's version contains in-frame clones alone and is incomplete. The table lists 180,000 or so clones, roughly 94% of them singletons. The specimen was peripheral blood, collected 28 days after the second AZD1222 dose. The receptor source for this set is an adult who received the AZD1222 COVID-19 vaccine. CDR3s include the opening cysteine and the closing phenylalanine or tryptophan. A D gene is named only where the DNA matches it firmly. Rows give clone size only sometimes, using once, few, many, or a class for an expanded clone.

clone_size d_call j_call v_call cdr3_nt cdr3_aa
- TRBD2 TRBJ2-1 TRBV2 TGTGCCAGCAGGAGTACCCCGGGACTAGCTGACAATGAGCAGTTCTTC CASRSTPGLADNEQFF
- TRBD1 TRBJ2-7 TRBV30 TGTGCCTGGAGTGTACCCGGGACAGGGGGATACGAGCAGTACTTC CAWSVPGTGGYEQYF
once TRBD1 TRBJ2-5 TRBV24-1 TGTGCCACCAGTGACCCACCACAGGGGGATGAGACCCAGTACTTC CATSDPPQGDETQYF
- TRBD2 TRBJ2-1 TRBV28 TGTGCCAGCAGTTCCAACCTAGCGGGATACAATGAGCAGTTCTTC CASSSNLAGYNEQFF
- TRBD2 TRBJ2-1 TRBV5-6 TGTGCCAGCAGCTTCCTAGCGGGTGGGTCGAATGAGCAGTTCTTC CASSFLAGGSNEQFF
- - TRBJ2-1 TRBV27 TGTGCCAGCAGTATGTACCGGACCTATGAAGACAATGAGCAGTTCTTC CASSMYRTYEDNEQFF
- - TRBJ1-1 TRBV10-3 TGTGCCACGCGAGAGGGGGGTACTGAAGCTTTCTTT CATREGGTEAFF
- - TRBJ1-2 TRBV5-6 TGTGCCAGCACTCACGGGAGGGGGACTGGCTACACCTTC CASTHGRGTGYTF
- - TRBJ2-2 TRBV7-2 TGTGCCAGCAGCTTAAAAGGAACCGGGGAGCTGTTTTTT CASSLKGTGELFF
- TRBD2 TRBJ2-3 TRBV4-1 TGCGCCAGCAGCCCACACGATCTACTAGCGGGAAGCACAGATACGCAGTATTTT CASSPHDLLAGSTDTQYF
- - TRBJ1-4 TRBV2 TGTGCCAGCAATCTAGATACAGGGAGAGCTAATGAAAAACTGTTTTTT CASNLDTGRANEKLFF
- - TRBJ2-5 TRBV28 TGTGCCAGCAGTTCTCTGGCGGGCCAAGAGACCCAGTACTTC CASSSLAGQETQYF
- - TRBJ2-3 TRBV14 TGTGCCAGCAGCCCCGGACGCTTTTTCGGGGATACGCAGTATTTT CASSPGRFFGDTQYF
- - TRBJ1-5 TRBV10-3 TGTGCCATCAGTGAGAACATGAACAGCAATCAGCCCCAGCATTTT CAISENMNSNQPQHF
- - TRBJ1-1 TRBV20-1 TGCAGTGCTAGTGGTGGGGTCATGAACACTGAAGCTTTCTTT CSASGGVMNTEAFF
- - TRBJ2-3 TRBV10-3 TGTGCCATCAGTGAGGCCACAGATACGCAGTATTTT CAISEATDTQYF
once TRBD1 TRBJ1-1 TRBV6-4 TGTGCCAGCAGCCAGGACAGGGGCACTGAAGCTTTCTTT CASSQDRGTEAFF
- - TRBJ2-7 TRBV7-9 TGTGCCAGCAGCCCGGACAGTTCAGTACGCGAGCAGTACTTC CASSPDSSVREQYF
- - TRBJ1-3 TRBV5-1 TGCGCCAGCAGCTCCGGGACAACCAACTCTGGAAACACCATATATTTT CASSSGTTNSGNTIYF
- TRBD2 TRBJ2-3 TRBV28 TGTGCCAGCAGTTTATGGACTAGCGGGAGAAGGACAGATACGCAGTATTTT CASSLWTSGRRTDTQYF
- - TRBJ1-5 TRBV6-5 TGTGCCAGCAGTTACTCAAACGGGGATCAGCCCCAGCATTTT CASSYSNGDQPQHF
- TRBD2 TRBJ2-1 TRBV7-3 TGTGCCAGCAGCTTAACCCTTAGCGGGAGCTCCTACAATGAGCAGTTCTTC CASSLTLSGSSYNEQFF
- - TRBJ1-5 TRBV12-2 TGTGCAAGTCGCCGAGCGGGTCAGCCCCAGCATTTT CASRRAGQPQHF
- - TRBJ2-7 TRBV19 TGTGCCAGTAGGGCCGGAACGTCCTACGAGCAGTACTTC CASRAGTSYEQYF
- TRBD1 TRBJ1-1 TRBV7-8 TGTGCCAGCAGCTTAGGGGGGACAGGGGGCTTGAACACTGAAGCTTTCTTT CASSLGGTGGLNTEAFF
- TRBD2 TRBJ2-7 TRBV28 TGTGCCAGCAGCCCCAGCGGACTAGCGGATACCTACGAGCAGTACTTC CASSPSGLADTYEQYF
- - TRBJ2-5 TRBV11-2 TGTGCCAGCAGCTTAGCCGGCAGGGGTCCTTCAGAGACCCAGTACTTC CASSLAGRGPSETQYF
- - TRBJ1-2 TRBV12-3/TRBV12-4 TGTGCCAGCAGTTTAGTTGGAACGGAGGGCTACACCTTC CASSLVGTEGYTF
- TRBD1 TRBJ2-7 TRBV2 TGTGCCAGCAGTGGGAGACAGGGGGGTTACGAGCAGTACTTC CASSGRQGGYEQYF
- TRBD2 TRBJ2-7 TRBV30 TGTGCCTGGAGCTCGGGACTAAGAGGAGAGCAGTACTTC CAWSSGLRGEQYF
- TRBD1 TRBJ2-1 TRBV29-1 TGCAGCGTTGAGGCTGGGCAGGGGGCAGTCTTC CSVEAGQGAVF
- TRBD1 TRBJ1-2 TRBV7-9 TGTGCCAGCAGCTCAGAGGACAGGCGGTTCTATGGCTACACCTTC CASSSEDRRFYGYTF
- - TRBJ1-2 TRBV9 TGTGCCAGCCCTCGGGGATGCGGCTATGGCTACACCTTC CASPRGCGYGYTF
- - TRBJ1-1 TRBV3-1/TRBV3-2 TGTGCCAGCAGCAGGGAGACAGTGAACACTGAAGCTTTCTTT CASSRETVNTEAFF
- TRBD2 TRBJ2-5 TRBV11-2 TGTGCCAGCAGGTTTAACCGGGGAGGGGTCCCGGCTTGGGAGACCCAGTACTTC CASRFNRGGVPAWETQYF
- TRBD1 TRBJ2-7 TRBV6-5 TGTGCCAGCAGGAGAGACAGGGGATGGCCCTACGAGCAGTACTTC CASRRDRGWPYEQYF
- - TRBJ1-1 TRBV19 TGTGCCAGTAGTATAGTAGGGCAGGGACGCACTGAAGCTTTCTTT CASSIVGQGRTEAFF
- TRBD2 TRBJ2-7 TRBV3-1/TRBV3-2 TGTGCCAGCAGCCAAGTCCTAGCGGGGCCTAACGAGCAGTACTTC CASSQVLAGPNEQYF
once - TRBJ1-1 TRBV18 TGTGCCAGCTCACCGGGGATGAACACTGAAGCTTTCTTT CASSPGMNTEAFF
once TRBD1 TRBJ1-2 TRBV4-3 TGCGCCAGCAGCCAAGGGGTCACAGGGGGCGTCTATGGCTACACCTTC CASSQGVTGGVYGYTF
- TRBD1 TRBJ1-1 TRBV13 TGTGCCAGCAGCACACCCCACAGGGGGCTGAACACTGAAGCTTTCTTT CASSTPHRGLNTEAFF
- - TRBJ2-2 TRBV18 TGTGCCAGCTCACCAAACAGGGAAAAAAGAACCGGGGAGCTGTTTTTT CASSPNREKRTGELFF
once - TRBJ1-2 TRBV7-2 TGTGCCAGCAGCAACCGACAGAGATATGGCTACACCTTC CASSNRQRYGYTF
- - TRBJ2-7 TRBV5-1 TGCGCCAGCAGCCCAACCCCAGCAGTCTACGAGCAGTACTTC CASSPTPAVYEQYF
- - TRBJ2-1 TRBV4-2 TGTGCCAGCAGCCAAGCTCGTTATGAGCAGTTCTTC CASSQARYEQFF
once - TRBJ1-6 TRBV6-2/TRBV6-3 TGTGCCAGCAGTCAGGATTTGGCACCCCTCCACTTT CASSQDLAPLHF
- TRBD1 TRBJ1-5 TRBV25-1 TGTGCCAGCAGCGGACAGGGGGCCCTGGCGGGTCAGCCCCAGCATTTT CASSGQGALAGQPQHF
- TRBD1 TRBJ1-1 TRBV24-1 TGTGCCACCAGTGATGGGGGACAGGGGGAAGCTTTCTTT CATSDGGQGEAFF
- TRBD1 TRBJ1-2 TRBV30 TGTGCCTGGAGTGTAAACAGGGGGATAAATGGCTACACCTTC CAWSVNRGINGYTF
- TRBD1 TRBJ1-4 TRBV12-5 TGTGCTAGTGGTTCCCCGACAGGGGGTGGTGAAAAACTGTTTTTT CASGSPTGGGEKLFF
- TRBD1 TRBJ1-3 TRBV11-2 TGTGCCAGCAGCTGGACAGGGGGCTACCAAAACACCATATATTTT CASSWTGGYQNTIYF
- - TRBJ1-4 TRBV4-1 TGCGCCAGCAGCCCACAGATGGCTAATGAAAAACTGTTTTTT CASSPQMANEKLFF
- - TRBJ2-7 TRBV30 TGTGCCTGGAATCTCCCGGGGGAGAGCTCCTACGAGCAGTACTTC CAWNLPGESSYEQYF